These 2 T cell receptor beta chains share one sample of origin, sequenced in a study of T cell changes during pregnancy in multiple sclerosis. TCRdb's copy holds only in-frame clones and misses some; the assay was immunoSEQ multiplex PCR. The sample gives 40,000 to 45,000 clones, roughly 90% of which show up once; less than 0.65% is in the top ten. Sequencing was performed on CD4+ T cells from peripheral blood mononuclear cells, taken in the third trimester of pregnancy. The receptors were sampled from a female donor with multiple sclerosis, enrolled in a pregnancy study.

The chain employs TRBV7-2 and TRBJ2-2; 7 positions match TRBD1. The germline V gene encodes CDR1 SGHTA and CDR2 FQGNSA. The CDR3 sequence is 15 residues long. V dropped 5 bases and J dropped 0; count of bases not matched to a gene: 3. CDR3 nucleotides: TGTGCCAGCAGCCGGGACAGCCCGAACACCGGGGAGCTGTTTTTT. Translation: CASSRDSPNTGELFF. The variable domain in full, with the rest retrieved from reference TRBV7-2 and TRBJ2-2, is GAGVSQSPSNKVTEKGKDVELRCDPISGHTALYWYRQSLGQGLEFLIYFQGNSAPDKSGLPSDRFSAERTGGSVSTLTIQRTQQEDSAVYLCASSRDSPNTGELFFGEGSRLTVL.

The genes are TRBV11-2 and TRBJ2-2, with 9 bases lining up with TRBD1. Germline V gives CDR1 SGHAT, CDR2 FQNNGV. J lost 6 bases, V lost 3 bases, and 8 bases had no gene match. This CDR3 spans 16 amino acids. CDR3 sequence reads: CASSFAGTGRAGELFF. As DNA, the CDR3 is TGTGCCAGCAGCTTCGCCGGGACAGGGAGGGCCGGGGAGCTGTTTTTT. Full variable domain (outside the CDR3, taken from reference TRBV11-2 and TRBJ2-2): EAGVAQSPRYKIIEKRQSVAFWCNPISGHATLYWYQQILGQGPKLLIQFQNNGVVDDSQLPKDRFSAERLKGVDSTLKIQPAKLEDSAVYLCASSFAGTGRAGELFFGEGSRLTVL.